One sample yielded the 15 T cell receptor beta chains listed below, sequenced in a study of shared clonotypes between healthy human individuals. Repertoires were generated with immunoSEQ multiplex PCR, while TCRdb's copy carries only in-frame clones and drops some. This sample yields 2.3 million or so clones, of which more than 85% are seen a single time; 0.35% to 0.5% belongs to the top ten. Sequenced sample: naive CD4+ T cells from PBMCs. Subset in this sample: CD45RA+ positively selected. These receptors came from a young man in good health. Some clones in this sample may be carry-over from other donors' samples.

CDR3 sequence: CASSPSQVTRLYNEQFF. CDR3 nucleotide sequence: TGTGCCAGCAGCCCTTCCCAGGTCACCCGCCTTTACAATGAGCAGTTCTTC. The chain couples TRBV7-9 to TRBJ2-1; D is ambiguous. The CDR3 is made up of 17 amino acids. With 5 bases removed from V and 4 bases from J, the gap between germline ends came to 21 bases. Germline V gives CDR1 SEHNR, CDR2 FQNEAQ (reference sequence).

The chain couples TRBV5-4 to TRBJ2-1; D remains ambiguous. The CDR3 has 14 residues. Germline V gene lookup returns CDR1 SGHNT and CDR2 YYREEE (reference sequence). V was pared by 3 bases and J by 0 bases, with 7 bases between. The CDR3 spells CASSSPSSYNEQFF. CDR3 bases: TGTGCCAGCAGCTCCCCGTCCTCCTACAATGAGCAGTTCTTC.

The chain is built from TRBV27 and TRBJ2-7; D is possibly TRBD2 (5 bases). The germline CDR1 and CDR2 sequences are MNHEY and SMNVEV (reference sequence). The germline V and J ends were trimmed by 4 bases and 7 bases, with 11 bases remaining between them. The length of the CDR3 is 12 residues. The CDR3 reads CASSSPWREQYF. The CDR3 nucleotides are TGTGCCAGCAGTTCCCCCTGGAGGGAGCAGTACTTC.

This chain joins TRBV15 and TRBJ1-1; 8 nucleotides align to TRBD1. Unmatched junction bases numbered 4, after V lost 6 bases and J lost 1 base. Germline V gene lookup returns CDR1 LNHNV and CDR2 YYDKDF (reference sequence). The CDR3 is 14 amino acids. For the CDR3, the DNA is TGTGCCACCAGGGAGGACAGGGCGAACACTGAAGCTTTCTTT. It codes for CATREDRANTEAFF.

This rearrangement joins TRBV28 to TRBJ2-7, with D hard to call. The CDR3 consists of 11 residues. V dropped 7 bases and J dropped 3 bases, with 7 bases sitting between them. Germline-derived CDR1 and CDR2 are MDHEN and SYDVKM. The CDR3 nucleotides read TGTGCCAGCACCACACTCTACGAGCAGTACTTC. It yields the protein CASTTLYEQYF.

The chain joins TRBV4-3 to TRBJ2-7; D gene unclear. Trimming removed 0 bases from V and 0 bases from J, with 21 bases in between. CDR1 and CDR2 from the germline V gene are LGHNA and YSLEER. The CDR3 length is 19 residues. For the CDR3, the DNA is TGCGCCAGCAGCCAAGACTTATGGGCGAATAGCCCCCTCTCCTACGAGCAGTACTTC. Translating it yields CASSQDLWANSPLSYEQYF.

In DNA, the CDR3 is TGTGCCATCAGTGTGCAGGGGGCACCCCTAGCGGGCTACAATGAGCAGTTCTTC. It is translated as CAISVQGAPLAGYNEQFF. This chain uses TRBV10-3 with TRBJ2-1, with D perhaps given as TRBD1 or TRBD2 (8 bases each). The CDR3 is made up of 18 amino acids. Per germline, CDR1 ENHRY and CDR2 SYGVKD. Trimming shortened V by 4 bases and J by 3 bases, and 22 bases separated the two germline ends.

The V call is TRBV5-1, the J call TRBJ2-5, with D unclear. Trimming pared 1 base from V and 7 bases from J, leaving 11 bases between. CDR3 size: 13 residues. CDR1 and CDR2 from the germline V gene are SGHRS and YFSETQ. This chain's CDR3 is CASSLYSPGTQYF. As DNA, the CDR3 is TGCGCCAGCAGCTTGTACAGCCCCGGGACCCAGTACTTC.

V gene TRBV6-1 combines with J gene TRBJ2-5; 12 positions agree with TRBD2. Looked up from germline, CDR1 is MNHNS and CDR2 is SASEGT. The CDR3 is made up of 18 amino acids. With V trimmed by 3 bases and J by 7 bases, 15 bases remained unmatched. The CDR3 DNA reads as TGTGCCAGCAGTGAGGCGGGACTAGCGGGCAGGCTGGGGTGGACCCAGTACTTC. This encodes CASSEAGLAGRLGWTQYF.

The genes are TRBV4-1 and TRBJ2-4, with 9 bases identical to TRBD1. The CDR3 covers 15 residues. V was pared by 1 base and J by 6 bases, with 4 bases of the junction left unmatched. CDR1 and CDR2 (germline): MGHRA, YSYEKL. The CDR3 protein is CASSQATGGTNIQYF. CDR3 nucleotide sequence: TGCGCCAGCAGCCAAGCCACAGGGGGCACAAACATTCAGTACTTC.

This clone was recorded once. The V call is TRBV18, the J call TRBJ2-1; 9 bases map to TRBD1. The J segment lost 7 bases and the V segment lost 4 bases, leaving 8 bases of the junction unmatched. Germline V gene data show CDR1 as KGHSH and CDR2 as LQKENI. This CDR3 is 15 amino acids long. CDR3 protein: CASSQTGGTINEQFF. The CDR3 bases are TGTGCCAGCTCACAAACAGGGGGCACCATAAATGAGCAGTTCTTC.

The chain combines TRBV19 with TRBJ2-2; D could derive from TRBD1 or TRBD2 (5 bases each). V shed 5 bases and J shed 6 bases, with 19 bases lying between them. This CDR3 is built from 16 residues. CDR1 LNHDA and CDR2 SQIVND come from the germline V gene (reference sequence). CDR3 nucleotides: TGTGCCAGTAGTCCATGGGCAGACGGGGCTCCCGGGGAGCTGTTTTTT. Translating it yields CASSPWADGAPGELFF.

The chain links TRBV5-1 to TRBJ2-1, with 10 bases lining up with TRBD2. CDR1 and CDR2 (germline): SGHRS, YFSETQ. There are 15 residues in the CDR3. The V segment lost 3 bases and the J segment 4 bases; nucleotides outside the gene matches: 4. CDR3 nucleotides: TGCGCCAGCAGCTGGGGACTAGCGTCTTACAATGAGCAGTTCTTC. Amino acids: CASSWGLASYNEQFF.

Regarding this clone: Other DNA variants within this sample encode the same CDR3. J is TRBJ2-3 and V is TRBV7-9, with TRBD1 matching 9 bases. Looked up from germline, CDR1 is SEHNR and CDR2 is FQNEAQ (reference sequence). The CDR3 is made up of 15 amino acids. The V segment lost 1 base and the J segment 2 bases; nucleotides outside the gene matches: 1. CDR3 nucleotides: TGTGCCAGCAGCTTAGGGGACAGGGACACAGATACGCAGTATTTT. It is translated as CASSLGDRDTDTQYF.

The chain recombines TRBV28 with TRBJ1-2; no clear D gene. The CDR3 extends over 12 amino acids. CDR1 and CDR2 from the germline V gene are MDHEN and SYDVKM. V dropped 6 bases and J dropped 4 bases, with 9 bases sitting between them. This chain's CDR3 is CASSRHGYGYTF. The DNA of the CDR3 is TGTGCCAGCAGCCGACATGGCTATGGCTACACCTTC.